This passage covers 3 T cell receptor beta chains from one sample sequenced in a study of CD4 T cells in relation to SARS-CoV-2 and coronaviruses. TCRdb's copy holds only in-frame clones and misses some; the assay was immunoSEQ multiplex PCR. The table has approximately 70,000 clones, more than 85% seen once. The unexposed donors gave CD4+ T cells in about 2010-2019, prior to COVID-19. Sequencing used naive CD4+ T cells from PBMCs. Subset in this sample: naive CD4+ T cells isolated by negative enrichment. Source of these receptors: a human donor in good health.

The chain recombines TRBV28 with TRBJ1-2; no clear D. This CDR3 comprises 12 residues. Germline loops: CDR1 MDHEN, CDR2 SYDVKM. V lost 2 bases, J lost 4 bases, and 5 bases lay in between. The CDR3 region has the DNA TGTGCCAGCAGTTTACGTGGCTATGGCTACACCTTC. Its translation is CASSLRGYGYTF.

The J gene is TRBJ1-6, the V gene TRBV7-8; D gene uncertain. V lost 1 base to trimming and J lost 10 bases, with 8 bases between them. The CDR3 is 13 amino acids. CDR1 is SGHVS and CDR2 is FQNEAQ in the germline V gene. The CDR3: CASSLGSNSPLHF. CDR3 DNA: TGTGCCAGCAGCTTAGGGTCGAACTCACCCCTCCACTTT.

The genes are TRBV7-3 and TRBJ2-1, with 8 bases that match TRBD1. The V gene end was trimmed by 5 bases and the J gene end by 8 bases; junction bases not matched to a gene: 5. This CDR3 is 13 amino acids long. Germline assignment: CDR1 SGHTA and CDR2 FQGTGA. Written as DNA, the CDR3 is TGTGCCAGCAGCACAGACAGGGGCGATGAGCAGTTCTTC. It specifies CASSTDRGDEQFF.